The table lists the clone carrying this T cell receptor (beta chain) with a count of one. Its specificity is unknown. CD45RA+ naive and CD45RA-negative memory subsets were separated from CD4+ cells. The CDR3 has 13 residues. The V gene lost 3 bases and the J gene lost 7 bases, with 12 bases spanning the gap. Germline V CDR1 and CDR2: GTSNPN, SVGIG (reference sequence). The source of the sample is a study of shared clonotypes between healthy human individuals. Across the study: Each donor contributed plates that comprised three CD4 naive, three CD4 memory, two CD8 naive and one CD8 memory.

Measured with immunoSEQ multiplex PCR; TCRdb has only the in-frame clones, and not every one. The repertoire consists of some 2,100,000 clones, with under 97% occurring once and the leading ten covering roughly 0.13%. Study conclusions and caveats: Estimated clonotype richness was generally higher in naive than memory subsets. Between a few donors, naive CD4 clonotypes were shared at a level of about 5%.

V and J are TRBV30 and TRBJ1-4, with D hard to call. This TCR was recovered from a man aged 18 to 29 in good health. The specimen was naive CD4+ T cells sorted from blood. Subset given: CD45RA+ positively selected. Here the CDR3 reads CAWRPVSTEKLFF. The CDR3 DNA follows: TGTGCCTGGAGGCCTGTTTCAACTGAAAAACTGTTTTTT.